Detailed here is one T cell receptor (beta chain). Antigen unknown. This sample was included in a study of cytomegalovirus exposure and HLA in healthy donors. Whole-study context: HLA-typed donors were the source of 83 million or so unique TCRs held in an early data release. There were a few hundred genotyped donors. Of these, roughly 80% fell in the genetic ancestry cluster associated with self-reported Caucasian donors. General study points: Sequencing depth roughly uniform across donors was assumed in presence/absence analyses.

The PCR used 60 Vbeta and 13 Jbeta primers. Repertoires were generated with immunoSEQ multiplex PCR, while TCRdb's copy carries only in-frame clones and drops some. This sample yields 150,000 to 200,000 clones, of which 75% to 85% are seen a single time; 2% to 3% belongs to the top ten. The sequenced sample consisted of PBMCs. This TCR was sampled from a woman aged 25 to 39 in good health and CMV-seropositive.

The CDR3 sequence: CASIEGAGHSYEQYF. The CDR3, as DNA: TGTGCCAGCATTGAAGGAGCGGGTCATTCCTACGAGCAGTACTTC. The chain combines TRBV11-2 with TRBJ2-7, with D possibly matching TRBD2 (6 bases). The CDR3 is 15 amino acids. The germline CDR1 and CDR2 sequences are SGHAT and FQNNGV. V lost 7 bases and J lost 1, with 17 bases in between.